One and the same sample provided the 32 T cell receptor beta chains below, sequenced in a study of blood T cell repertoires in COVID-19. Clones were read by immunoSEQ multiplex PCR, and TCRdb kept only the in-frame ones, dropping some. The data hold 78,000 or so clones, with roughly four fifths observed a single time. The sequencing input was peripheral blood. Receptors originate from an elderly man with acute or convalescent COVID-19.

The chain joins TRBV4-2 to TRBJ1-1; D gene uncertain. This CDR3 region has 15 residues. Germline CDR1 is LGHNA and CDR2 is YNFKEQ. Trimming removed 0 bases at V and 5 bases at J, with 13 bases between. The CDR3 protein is CASSQDYRGETEAFF. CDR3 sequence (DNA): TGTGCCAGCAGCCAAGATTATCGAGGTGAGACTGAAGCTTTCTTT.

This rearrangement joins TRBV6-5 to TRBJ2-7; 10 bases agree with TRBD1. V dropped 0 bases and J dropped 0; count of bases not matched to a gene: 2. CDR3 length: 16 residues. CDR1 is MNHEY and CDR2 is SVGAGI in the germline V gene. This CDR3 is CASSYSGTGASYEQYF. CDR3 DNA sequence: TGTGCCAGCAGTTACTCGGGGACAGGGGCCTCCTACGAGCAGTACTTC.

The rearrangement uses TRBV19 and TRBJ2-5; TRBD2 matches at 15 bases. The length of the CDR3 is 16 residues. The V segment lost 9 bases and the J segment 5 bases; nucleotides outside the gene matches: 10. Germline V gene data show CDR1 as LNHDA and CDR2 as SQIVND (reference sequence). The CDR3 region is CASQGLAGGRAETQYF. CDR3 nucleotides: TGTGCCAGCCAGGGACTAGCGGGGGGCCGGGCGGAGACCCAGTACTTC.

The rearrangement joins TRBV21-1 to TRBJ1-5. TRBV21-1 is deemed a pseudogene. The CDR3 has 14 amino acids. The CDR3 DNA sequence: TGTGCCAGCAGCCTCCTACGGGATTTTCAGCCCCAGCATTTT. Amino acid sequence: CASSLLRDFQPQHF.

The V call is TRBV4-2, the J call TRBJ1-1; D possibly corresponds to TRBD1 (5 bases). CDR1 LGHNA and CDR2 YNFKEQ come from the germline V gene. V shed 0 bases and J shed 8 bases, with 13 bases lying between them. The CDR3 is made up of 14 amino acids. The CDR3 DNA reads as TGTGCCAGCAGCCAAGATCTGGACAACTCCGAAGCTTTCTTT. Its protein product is CASSQDLDNSEAFF.

The CDR3 sequence: CASSDLAGGAEQYF. Here the CDR3 DNA reads TGTGCCAGCTCAGACCTAGCGGGGGGGGCTGAGCAGTACTTC. This chain connects TRBV18 to TRBJ2-7; the match to TRBD2 covers 12 bases. There are 14 residues in the CDR3. Germline V gene data show CDR1 as KGHSH and CDR2 as LQKENI. V gave up 5 bases and J gave up 7 bases; unmatched junction bases: 6.

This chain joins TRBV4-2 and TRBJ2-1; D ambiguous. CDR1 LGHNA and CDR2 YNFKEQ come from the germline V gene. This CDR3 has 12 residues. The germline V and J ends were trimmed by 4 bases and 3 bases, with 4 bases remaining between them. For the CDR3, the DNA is TGTGCCAGCAGCCCAAACTACAATGAGCAGTTCTTC. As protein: CASSPNYNEQFF.

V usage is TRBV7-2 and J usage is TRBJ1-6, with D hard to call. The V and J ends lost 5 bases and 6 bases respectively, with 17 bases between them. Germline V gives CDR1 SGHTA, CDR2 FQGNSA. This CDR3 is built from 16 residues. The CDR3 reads CASSRNIRDSNSPLHF. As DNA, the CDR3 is TGTGCCAGCAGCCGCAATATCCGGGATTCTAATTCACCCCTCCACTTT. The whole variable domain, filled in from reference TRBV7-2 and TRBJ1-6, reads GAGVSQSPSNKVTEKGKDVELRCDPISGHTALYWYRQSLGQGLEFLIYFQGNSAPDKSGLPSDRFSAERTGGSVSTLTIQRTQQEDSAVYLCASSRNIRDSNSPLHFGNGTRLTVT.

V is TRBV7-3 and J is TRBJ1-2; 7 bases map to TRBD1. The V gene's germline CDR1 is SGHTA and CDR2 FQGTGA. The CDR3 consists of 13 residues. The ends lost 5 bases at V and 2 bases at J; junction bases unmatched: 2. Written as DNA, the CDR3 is TGTGCCAGCAGCCCGGGACAGAACTATGGCTACACCTTC. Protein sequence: CASSPGQNYGYTF.

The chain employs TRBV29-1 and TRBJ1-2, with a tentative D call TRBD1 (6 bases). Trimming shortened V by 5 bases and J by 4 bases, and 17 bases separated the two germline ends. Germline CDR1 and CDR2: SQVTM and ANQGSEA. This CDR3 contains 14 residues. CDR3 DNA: TGCAGCGTTAGCGGCGTGACAGGCGGCTATGGCTACACCTTC. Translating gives CSVSGVTGGYGYTF.

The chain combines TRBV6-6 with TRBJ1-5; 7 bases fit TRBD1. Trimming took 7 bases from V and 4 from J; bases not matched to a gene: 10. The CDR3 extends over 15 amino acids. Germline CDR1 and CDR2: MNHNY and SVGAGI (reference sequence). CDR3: CASTPRDRQNQPQHF. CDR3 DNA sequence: TGTGCCAGCACCCCCCGGGACAGACAAAATCAGCCCCAGCATTTT.

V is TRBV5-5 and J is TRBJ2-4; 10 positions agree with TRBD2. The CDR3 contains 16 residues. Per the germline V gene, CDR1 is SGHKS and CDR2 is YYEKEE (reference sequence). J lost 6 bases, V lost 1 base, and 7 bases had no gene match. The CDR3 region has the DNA TGTGCCAGCAGCTTGCTGTTGTCTAGCGGGGGAAACATTCAGTACTTC. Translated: CASSLLLSSGGNIQYF.

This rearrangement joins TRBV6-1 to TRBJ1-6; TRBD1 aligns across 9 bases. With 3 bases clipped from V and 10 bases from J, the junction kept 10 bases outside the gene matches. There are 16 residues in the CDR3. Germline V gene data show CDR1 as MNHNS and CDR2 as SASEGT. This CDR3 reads CASSDAVGTGKSPLHF. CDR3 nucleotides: TGTGCCAGCAGTGATGCCGTCGGGACAGGGAAGTCACCCCTCCACTTT.

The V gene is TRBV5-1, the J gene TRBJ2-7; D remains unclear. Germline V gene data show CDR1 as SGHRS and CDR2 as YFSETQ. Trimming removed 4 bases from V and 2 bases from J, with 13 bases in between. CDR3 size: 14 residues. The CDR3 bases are TGCGCCAGCAGCCAGCCTGAGGCCGCCTACGAGCAGTACTTC. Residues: CASSQPEAAYEQYF.

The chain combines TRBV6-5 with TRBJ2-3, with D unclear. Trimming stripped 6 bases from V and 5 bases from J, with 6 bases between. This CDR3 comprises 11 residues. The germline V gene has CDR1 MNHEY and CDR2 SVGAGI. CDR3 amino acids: CASSARDTQYF. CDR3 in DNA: TGTGCCAGCAGCGCCAGAGATACGCAGTATTTT.

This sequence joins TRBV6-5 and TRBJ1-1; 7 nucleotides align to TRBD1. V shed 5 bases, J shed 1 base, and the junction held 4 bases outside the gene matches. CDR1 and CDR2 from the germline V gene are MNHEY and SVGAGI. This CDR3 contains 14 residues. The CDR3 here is CASSPGQSNTEAFF. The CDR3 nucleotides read TGTGCCAGCAGTCCGGGACAGTCGAACACTGAAGCTTTCTTT.

The CDR3 spells CASSYGRARNEQFF. CDR3 nucleotide sequence: TGTGCCAGCAGTTACGGCAGGGCAAGGAATGAGCAGTTCTTC. The chain employs TRBV6-5 and TRBJ2-1; D might be TRBD1 (5 bases). The CDR3 is made up of 14 amino acids. Trimming stripped 2 bases from V and 7 bases from J, with 12 bases between. CDR1 is MNHEY and CDR2 is SVGAGI in the germline V gene.

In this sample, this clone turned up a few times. The CDR3 loop is CASSQTGGQNTIYF. CDR3 nucleotides: TGTGCCAGCAGCCAGACAGGGGGACAAAACACCATATATTTT. This sequence joins TRBV4-2 and TRBJ1-3; 9 nucleotides match TRBD1. Germline CDR1 and CDR2: LGHNA and YNFKEQ. J lost 6 bases, V lost 3 bases, and 3 bases had no gene match. The CDR3 length is 14 residues.

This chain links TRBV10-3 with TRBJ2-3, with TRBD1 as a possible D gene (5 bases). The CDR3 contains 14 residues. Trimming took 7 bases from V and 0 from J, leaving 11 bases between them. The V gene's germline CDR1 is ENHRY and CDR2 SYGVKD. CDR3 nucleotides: TGTGCCATCATGCAGGGAACTAGCACAGATACGCAGTATTTT. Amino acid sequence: CAIMQGTSTDTQYF.

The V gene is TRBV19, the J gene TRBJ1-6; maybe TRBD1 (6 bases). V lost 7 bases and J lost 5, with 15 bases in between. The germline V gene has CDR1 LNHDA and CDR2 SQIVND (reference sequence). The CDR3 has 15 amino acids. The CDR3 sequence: CASKDQGKNNSPLHF. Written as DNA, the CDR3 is TGTGCCAGTAAAGATCAGGGGAAAAATAATTCACCCCTCCACTTT.

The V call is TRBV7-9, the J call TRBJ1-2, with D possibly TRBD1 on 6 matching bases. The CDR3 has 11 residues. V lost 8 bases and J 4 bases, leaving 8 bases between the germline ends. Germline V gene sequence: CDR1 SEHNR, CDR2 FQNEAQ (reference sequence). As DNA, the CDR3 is TGTGCCAGCCAGGGGATCTATGGCTACACCTTC. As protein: CASQGIYGYTF. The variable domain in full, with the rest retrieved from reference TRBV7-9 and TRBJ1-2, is DTGVSQNPRHKITKRGQNVTFRCDPISEHNRLYWYRQTLGQGPEFLTYFQNEAQLEKSRLLSDRFSAERPKGSFSTLEIQRTEQGDSAMYLCASQGIYGYTFGSGTRLTVV.

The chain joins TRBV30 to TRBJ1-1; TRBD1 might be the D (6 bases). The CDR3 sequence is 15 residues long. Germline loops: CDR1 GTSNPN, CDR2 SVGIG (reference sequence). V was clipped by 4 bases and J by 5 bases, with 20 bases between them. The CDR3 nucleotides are TGTGCCTGGAAACAGGATGACAGGTTGTGGACTGAAGCTTTCTTT. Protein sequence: CAWKQDDRLWTEAFF.

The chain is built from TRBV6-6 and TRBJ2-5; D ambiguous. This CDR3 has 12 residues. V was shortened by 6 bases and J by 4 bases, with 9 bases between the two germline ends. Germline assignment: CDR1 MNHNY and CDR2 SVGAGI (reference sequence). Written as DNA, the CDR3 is TGTGCCAGCAGGGTTCGCGGAGAGACCCAGTACTTC. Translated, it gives CASRVRGETQYF.

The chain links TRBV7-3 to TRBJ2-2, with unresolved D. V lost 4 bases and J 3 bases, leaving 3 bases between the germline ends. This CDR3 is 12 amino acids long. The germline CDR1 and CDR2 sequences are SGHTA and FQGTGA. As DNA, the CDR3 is TGTGCCAGCAGCTCCTACACCGGGGAGCTGTTTTTT. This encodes CASSSYTGELFF.

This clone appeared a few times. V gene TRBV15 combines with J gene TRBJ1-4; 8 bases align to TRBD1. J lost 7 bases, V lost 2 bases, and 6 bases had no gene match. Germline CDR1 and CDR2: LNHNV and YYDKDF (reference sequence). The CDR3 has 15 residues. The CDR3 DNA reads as TGTGCCACCAGCAGAAAAGGACAGGGTGGTGAAAAACTGTTTTTT. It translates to CATSRKGQGGEKLFF.

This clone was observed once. The CDR3 sequence is CASGAPGQGIYGYTF. The CDR3 DNA reads TGTGCTAGTGGTGCGCCGGGACAGGGGATATATGGCTACACCTTC. The gene calls are TRBV12-5 and TRBJ1-2, with 10 nucleotides matching TRBD1. Germline lookup yields CDR1 LGHNT and CDR2 FRNRAP. The V gene end was trimmed by 5 bases and the J gene end by 5 bases; junction bases not matched to a gene: 8. The CDR3 sequence is 15 residues long.

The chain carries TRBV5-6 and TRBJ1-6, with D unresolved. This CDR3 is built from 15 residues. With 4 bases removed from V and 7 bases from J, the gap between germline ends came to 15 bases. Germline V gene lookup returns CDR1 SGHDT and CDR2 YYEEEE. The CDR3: CASSPGGGWNSPLHF. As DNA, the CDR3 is TGTGCCAGCAGCCCCGGCGGAGGGTGGAATTCACCCCTCCACTTT.

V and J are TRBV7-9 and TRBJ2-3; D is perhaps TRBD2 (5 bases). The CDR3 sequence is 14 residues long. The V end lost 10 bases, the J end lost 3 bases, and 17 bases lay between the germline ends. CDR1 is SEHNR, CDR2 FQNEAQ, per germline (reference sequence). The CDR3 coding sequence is TGTGCCACCCGAGATGCGCGGAGGACAGATACGCAGTATTTT. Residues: CATRDARRTDTQYF. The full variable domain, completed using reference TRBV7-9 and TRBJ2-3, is DTGVSQNPRHKITKRGQNVTFRCDPISEHNRLYWYRQTLGQGPEFLTYFQNEAQLEKSRLLSDRFSAERPKGSFSTLEIQRTEQGDSAMYLCATRDARRTDTQYFGPGTRLTVL.

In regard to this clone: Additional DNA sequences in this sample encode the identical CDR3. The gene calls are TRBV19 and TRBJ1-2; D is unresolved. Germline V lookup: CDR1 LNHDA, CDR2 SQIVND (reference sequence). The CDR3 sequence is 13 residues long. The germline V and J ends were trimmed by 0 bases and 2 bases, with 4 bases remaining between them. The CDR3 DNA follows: TGTGCCAGTAGTATAGACAGGAACTATGGCTACACCTTC. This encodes CASSIDRNYGYTF.

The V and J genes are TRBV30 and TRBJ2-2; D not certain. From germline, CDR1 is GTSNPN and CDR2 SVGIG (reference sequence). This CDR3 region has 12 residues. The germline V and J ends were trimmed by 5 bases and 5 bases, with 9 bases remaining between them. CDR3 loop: CAWGRKTGELFF. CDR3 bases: TGTGCCTGGGGCAGAAAAACCGGGGAGCTGTTTTTT.

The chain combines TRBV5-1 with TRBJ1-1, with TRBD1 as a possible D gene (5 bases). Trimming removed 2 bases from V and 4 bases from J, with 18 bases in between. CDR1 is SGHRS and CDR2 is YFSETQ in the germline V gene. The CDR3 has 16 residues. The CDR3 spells CASSFKGSPGGTEAFF. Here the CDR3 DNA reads TGCGCCAGCAGCTTTAAGGGTTCCCCCGGGGGCACTGAAGCTTTCTTT.

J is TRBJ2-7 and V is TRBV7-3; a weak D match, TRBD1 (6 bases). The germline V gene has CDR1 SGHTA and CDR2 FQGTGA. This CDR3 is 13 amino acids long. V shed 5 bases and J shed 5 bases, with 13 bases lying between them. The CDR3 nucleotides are TGTGCCAGCAGCCCTTATGGGGGCAACGAGCAGTACTTC. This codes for CASSPYGGNEQYF.